This T cell receptor beta chain was sequenced for a study of T cell therapy after organ transplantation (dated by TCRdb to between 2018 and 2021). About the study as a whole: Autologous CMV-specific T cells, expanded in vitro for around 2 weeks with a peptide pool of 30 HLA class I and II CMV epitopes, were used as therapy products. Of the ten or so patients, only seven or eight had long-term post-therapy samples available. Patients were given up to 6 doses of T cells at 2-week intervals and were followed for over 25 weeks after finishing therapy. Among the ten patients, eight were classed as clinical responders, while two were classed as nonresponders. An open-label phase I trial of autologous CMV-specific adoptive T cell therapy in solid-organ transplant recipients was the basis for the study, which was a follow-up TRBV repertoire analysis. Peripheral blood samples for the pretherapy time point were taken before T cell therapy began. Across 2 to 6 intravenous infusions, patients got a median of 1.92 x 10^8 CMV-specific T cells.

Using the immunoSEQ two-step, bias-controlled multiplex PCR assay, TRB CDR3 regions were amplified from genomic DNA. An Illumina NextSeq 500 was used to sequence the CDR3 libraries. For the original study's pipeline: The immunoSEQ Analyzer platform handled the initial alignment and bioinformatics, which included bias normalization against synthetic CDR3 analogs. V, D and J genes were annotated according to IMGT database definitions. Further TRBV analyses used VDJtools version 1.1.10 and the R package tcR version 2.2.1.11 with default settings. GLIPH analysis was performed with version 1.0 using default settings. For CDR3 sequences with at least 5 reads, significant changes in clonotype frequency were assessed with a 2-sided binomial test and Benjamini-Hochberg correction (alpha = 0.01). TCRdb retrieved this table from immuneACCESS and kept in-frame rearrangements only. Not all clones are present; in checked studies, unresolved V genes account for under half, and no reason is known for the remainder. V and J calls and clone size are those listed in that table; D and trimming were worked out from the DNA. The sample table holds around 50,000 clones, of which approximately 94% were seen once. Jointly, the top ten make up around 3% of the sample.

Regarding this clone: Its antigen specificity is not known. Per-nucleotide qualities are absent, and no much larger clonotype sits a single base away.

Sample time point, as interpreted from the label and publication: before start of T cell therapy. The patients had received solid-organ transplants and had cytomegalovirus that was drug-resistant/recurrent. Ten people from the trial were chosen for repertoire analysis because post-therapy peripheral blood mononuclear cells were available from them. Viable CD3+CD8+CD4- lymphocytes were sorted from PBMCs on a BD FACSAria III. The Qiagen DNeasy Kit was used to extract genomic DNA from sorted cells. Overall study outcomes, separate from this receptor: The small number of expansions detected in nonresponders may be due to reduced sample coverage caused by poor CD8+ T cell yield. Post-therapy reconstitution appeared to include both transferred clonotypes and endogenous clonotypes not detected in the therapy products. Nonresponders showed marked pretherapy clonal expansions with minimal repertoire change after therapy. Because the cohort was small, confounders such as concurrent antirejection and antiviral medications could not be assessed. The fold change in CD8 clonality after therapy was inversely correlated with pretherapy clonality, which suggests that less biased repertoires were more open to remodeling.

V has 2 bases trimmed and J has 7 bases trimmed; junction bases matching no gene number 10. The CDR3 contains 16 residues, cysteine and phenylalanine counted. The sequence is cut down to CDR3 DNA, 48 bases in frame from base 1. CDR1 and CDR2, looked up from the germline V gene, are MRHNA and SNTAGT. This sequence originates from a human patient who had received a solid organ transplant and had CMV disease. Rearrangement joined TRBV6-4 to TRBJ2-1, with TRBD2 identical over 8 junction bases. The starting material was CD8+ T cells from blood, obtained before autologous CMV-specific T cell therapy. Here the CDR3 is given as CASSDTPGGGLNEQFF. The sequenced DNA: TGTGCCAGCAGTGACACCCCGGGGGGGGGCCTAAATGAGCAGTTCTTC.